The next 11 T cell receptor beta chains were all read from a single sample in a study of blood T cell repertoires in COVID-19. This table comes from immunoSEQ multiplex PCR, and its TCRdb copy is limited to in-frame clones, with some not included. The table lists roughly 100,000 clones, around 93% of them singletons. Sequenced sample: peripheral blood. These receptor sequences come from a human donor with active COVID-19. The donor label of this sample is uncertain.

This rearrangement joins TRBV27 to TRBJ1-2; possible D gene TRBD1, 6 bases. The CDR3 totals 14 residues. The germline gives CDR1 MNHEY, CDR2 SMNVEV (reference sequence). The V and J ends lost 2 bases and 8 bases respectively, with 15 bases between them. CDR3 residues: CASSLLAGAGGYTF. In DNA, the CDR3 is TGTGCCAGCAGTTTACTGGCAGGGGCGGGCGGCTACACCTTC.

The rearrangement uses TRBV5-6 and TRBJ1-1; 10 nucleotides line up with TRBD1. CDR1 and CDR2 from the germline V gene are SGHDT and YYEEEE. The CDR3 sequence is 15 residues long. The junction had 12 bases not matched to a gene; V was cut back by 4 bases and J by 9 bases. CDR3 DNA: TGTGCCAGCAGCAACCGAGTACGACAGGGGGCGCAAGCTTTCTTT. Encoded protein: CASSNRVRQGAQAFF.

V gene TRBV5-1 combines with J gene TRBJ1-2; 7 bases match TRBD1. V trimming: 6 bases; J trimming: 6 bases; junction bases outside the gene matches: 14. This CDR3 region has 15 residues. Germline assignment: CDR1 SGHRS and CDR2 YFSETQ. CDR3: CASTSGEGAHHGYTF. The CDR3 nucleotides read TGCGCCAGCACCTCTGGAGAGGGGGCGCATCATGGCTACACCTTC.

In its sample, this clone was seen a few times. The gene calls are TRBV20-1 and TRBJ2-1; 11 nucleotides align to TRBD2. V was clipped by 3 bases and J by 0 bases; unmatched bases: 4. CDR3 length: 16 amino acids. Per germline, CDR1 DFQATT and CDR2 SNEGSKA (reference sequence). In DNA form, the CDR3 reads TGCAGTGCTAGTTCTCTAGCGGGGGGCTCCTACAATGAGCAGTTCTTC. Its translation is CSASSLAGGSYNEQFF.

V gene TRBV5-4 combines with J gene TRBJ1-2, with D possibly TRBD1 on 5 matching bases. V shed 4 bases and J shed 2 bases, with 15 bases lying between them. Germline loops: CDR1 SGHNT, CDR2 YYREEE (reference sequence). The CDR3 covers 15 residues. The CDR3 region is CASSPGGNTNYGYTF. CDR3 DNA: TGTGCCAGCAGCCCGGGGGGGAATACAAACTATGGCTACACCTTC.

J is TRBJ1-1 and V is TRBV7-9; 12 bases are shared with TRBD1. The CDR3 covers 17 residues. V was clipped by 5 bases and J by 6 bases; unmatched bases: 13. The V gene's germline CDR1 is SEHNR and CDR2 FQNEAQ (reference sequence). The CDR3 coding sequence is TGTGCCAGCAGCCGGGACAGGGGGCGCGAGAATTGGGCTGAAGCTTTCTTT. Translated, it gives CASSRDRGRENWAEAFF.

This clone has a single count. This chain uses TRBV19 with TRBJ1-5; no reliable D call. The CDR3 covers 15 residues. Germline V gives CDR1 LNHDA, CDR2 SQIVND (reference sequence). The V end lost 5 bases, the J end lost 3 bases, and 14 bases lay between the germline ends. The CDR3 sequence is CASSERVRDNQPQHF. CDR3 sequence (DNA): TGTGCCAGTAGTGAGCGGGTGCGGGACAATCAGCCCCAGCATTTT.

The chain is built from TRBV10-3 and TRBJ2-2, with 7 bases identical to TRBD2. The germline gives CDR1 ENHRY, CDR2 SYGVKD. This CDR3 is built from 14 residues. The V gene end was trimmed by 4 bases and the J gene end by 4 bases; junction bases not matched to a gene: 3. CDR3 amino acids: CAISVGGSTGELFF. CDR3 coding DNA: TGTGCCATCAGTGTGGGAGGGAGCACCGGGGAGCTGTTTTTT.

The chain uses TRBV5-4 and TRBJ2-1; no firm D call. CDR1 and CDR2 (germline): SGHNT, YYREEE (reference sequence). This CDR3 region has 12 residues. V dropped 1 base and J dropped 7 bases, with 6 bases sitting between them. The CDR3 reads CASSLFLNEQFF. For the CDR3, the DNA is TGTGCCAGCAGCTTGTTCCTGAATGAGCAGTTCTTC.

V usage is TRBV7-2 and J usage is TRBJ2-5, with D unclear. CDR3 size: 15 residues. Germline V lookup: CDR1 SGHTA, CDR2 FQGNSA. Trimming took off 5 bases at V and 5 bases at J, with 18 bases between the two ends. This chain's CDR3 is CASSPNPGLDETQYF. The CDR3 DNA reads as TGTGCCAGCAGCCCTAACCCGGGTCTCGACGAGACCCAGTACTTC.

The genes are TRBV18 and TRBJ2-5, with TRBD1 matching over 9 bases. The germline V gene has CDR1 KGHSH and CDR2 LQKENI. V was clipped by 5 bases and J by 5 bases; unmatched bases: 9. This CDR3 is 15 amino acids long. This CDR3 reads CASSNRDRVMETQYF. The CDR3, as DNA: TGTGCCAGCTCAAACCGGGACAGGGTAATGGAGACCCAGTACTTC.